These T cell receptor beta chains were read from a single sample in a study of T cells after yellow fever vaccination. TCRdb reanalysed the 5' RACE reads using MiXCR and keeps one entry per CDR3 protein. The data contain 65,000 to 90,000 distinct CDR3 sequences, approximately 12% of them seen just once; the ten biggest clones take up around 24%. Sequencing was performed on CD8+ T cells not binding an NS4B(214-222) dextramer, sorted from PBMCs, taken roughly 20 days after the first yellow fever vaccination. Every receptor here comes from a young man who received the YFV17D yellow fever vaccine. Both conserved end residues are part of each CDR3. A D gene is named only where the DNA matches it firmly. Clone size is shown for a subset of rows, as once, few, many or a class of expanded clone.

clone_size: -
v_call: TRBV4-3
j_call: TRBJ2-1
d_call: -
cdr3_aa: CASSQDRAGYNEQFF
cdr3_nt: TGCGCCAGCAGCCAAGATAGGGCGGGGTACAATGAGCAGTTCTTC

clone_size: few
v_call: TRBV7-7
j_call: TRBJ2-1
d_call: -
cdr3_aa: CASSLRSSGSYNEQFF
cdr3_nt: TGTGCTAGCAGCTTACGTTCGAGCGGATCCTACAATGAGCAGTTCTTC

clone_size: few
v_call: TRBV10-3
j_call: TRBJ2-1
d_call: TRBD2
cdr3_aa: CARFAGGGPAEQFF
cdr3_nt: TGTGCCAGGTTCGCGGGGGGGGGCCCGGCTGAGCAGTTCTTC

clone_size: -
v_call: TRBV7-6
j_call: TRBJ2-3
d_call: TRBD1
cdr3_aa: CASSPTGGNTDTQYF
cdr3_nt: TGTGCCAGCAGCCCGACAGGGGGAAACACAGATACGCAGTATTTT

clone_size: many
v_call: TRBV12-3/TRBV12-4
j_call: TRBJ2-7
d_call: TRBD1
cdr3_aa: CASSWGQSYEQYF
cdr3_nt: TGTGCCAGCAGTTGGGGACAGTCCTACGAGCAGTACTTC

clone_size: -
v_call: TRBV7-9
j_call: TRBJ2-1
d_call: -
cdr3_aa: CASSLPGPYNEQFF
cdr3_nt: TGTGCCAGCAGCTTACCGGGCCCCTACAATGAGCAGTTCTTC

clone_size: -
v_call: TRBV2
j_call: TRBJ2-5
d_call: TRBD1
cdr3_aa: CASRALDRGTQYF
cdr3_nt: TGTGCCAGCAGAGCCCTTGACAGGGGGACCCAGTACTTC

clone_size: many
v_call: TRBV20-1
j_call: TRBJ2-1
d_call: -
cdr3_aa: CSARFQPSVYNEQFF
cdr3_nt: TGCAGTGCTAGGTTCCAGCCATCCGTCTACAATGAGCAGTTCTTC

clone_size: -
v_call: TRBV14
j_call: TRBJ1-1
d_call: -
cdr3_aa: CASSLTETNTEAFF
cdr3_nt: TGTGCCAGCAGCCTTACAGAAACGAACACTGAAGCTTTCTTT

clone_size: few
v_call: TRBV2
j_call: TRBJ2-1
d_call: -
cdr3_aa: CASSGAGPYNEQFF
cdr3_nt: TGTGCCAGCAGTGGAGCGGGTCCATACAATGAGCAGTTCTTC

clone_size: -
v_call: TRBV12-3/TRBV12-4
j_call: TRBJ2-3
d_call: -
cdr3_aa: CASRIADTQYF
cdr3_nt: TGTGCCAGCAGAATAGCTGATACGCAGTATTTT

clone_size: -
v_call: TRBV3-1
j_call: TRBJ1-6
d_call: -
cdr3_aa: CASSQVTADSPLHF
cdr3_nt: TGTGCCAGCAGCCAGGTGACAGCCGATTCACCCCTCCACTTT

clone_size: few
v_call: TRBV6-1
j_call: TRBJ1-6
d_call: TRBD1
cdr3_aa: CASSQTGISNSPLHF
cdr3_nt: TGTGCCAGCAGTCAGACAGGGATTAGTAATTCACCCCTCCACTTT

clone_size: few
v_call: TRBV24-1
j_call: TRBJ1-5
d_call: TRBD1
cdr3_aa: CATSDSGQGGQPQHF
cdr3_nt: TGTGCCACCAGTGATTCGGGACAGGGAGGTCAGCCCCAGCATTTT

clone_size: -
v_call: TRBV27
j_call: TRBJ1-1
d_call: -
cdr3_aa: CASSSLNLGTEAFF
cdr3_nt: TGTGCCAGCAGTTCCCTTAATTTGGGCACTGAAGCTTTCTTT

clone_size: few
v_call: TRBV7-7
j_call: TRBJ2-2
d_call: -
cdr3_aa: CASSLGGDSNTGELFF
cdr3_nt: TGTGCCAGCAGCCTAGGGGGGGACTCGAACACCGGGGAGCTGTTTTTT

clone_size: few
v_call: TRBV29-1
j_call: TRBJ1-1
d_call: TRBD1
cdr3_aa: CSVVLGGGEAFF
cdr3_nt: TGCAGCGTTGTCTTGGGAGGGGGCGAAGCTTTCTTT

clone_size: -
v_call: TRBV5-1
j_call: TRBJ2-1
d_call: -
cdr3_aa: CASSFTGDKYTEQFF
cdr3_nt: TGCGCCAGCAGCTTTACGGGGGACAAATACACTGAGCAGTTCTTC

clone_size: few
v_call: TRBV5-1
j_call: TRBJ2-3
d_call: -
cdr3_aa: CASSFQGKFADTQYF
cdr3_nt: TGCGCCAGCAGCTTTCAGGGAAAGTTCGCAGATACGCAGTATTTT

clone_size: -
v_call: TRBV4-3
j_call: TRBJ2-1
d_call: -
cdr3_aa: CASSQDSGDNEQFF
cdr3_nt: TGCGCCAGCAGCCAAGATTCCGGCGATAATGAGCAGTTCTTC

clone_size: few
v_call: TRBV3-1
j_call: TRBJ2-7
d_call: -
cdr3_aa: CASSLRGTYYEQYF
cdr3_nt: TGTGCCAGCAGCCTCCGCGGGACCTACTACGAGCAGTACTTC

clone_size: -
v_call: TRBV5-4
j_call: TRBJ1-1
d_call: -
cdr3_aa: CASSLDRALTEAFF
cdr3_nt: TGTGCCAGCAGCTTGGACAGGGCGCTCACTGAAGCTTTCTTT

clone_size: -
v_call: TRBV11-2
j_call: TRBJ2-7
d_call: -
cdr3_aa: CASKKTAFYEQYF
cdr3_nt: TGTGCCAGCAAGAAGACAGCCTTCTACGAGCAGTACTTC

clone_size: few
v_call: TRBV5-6
j_call: TRBJ2-1
d_call: TRBD2
cdr3_aa: CASTQRAGGPSEQFF
cdr3_nt: TGTGCCAGCACCCAGCGGGCGGGGGGGCCGAGTGAGCAGTTCTTC

clone_size: -
v_call: TRBV4-3
j_call: TRBJ2-6
d_call: -
cdr3_aa: CASSRWWQGGTGANVLTF
cdr3_nt: TGCGCCAGCAGCCGGTGGTGGCAGGGGGGTACTGGGGCCAACGTCCTGACTTTC

clone_size: few
v_call: TRBV5-1
j_call: TRBJ2-3
d_call: -
cdr3_aa: CASSLRQGLTDTQYF
cdr3_nt: TGCGCCAGCAGCTTGCGGCAGGGGTTAACAGATACGCAGTATTTT